These 5 T cell receptor beta chains originate from one sample sequenced in a study of pediatric ulcerative colitis. Data came from immunoSEQ multiplex PCR; TCRdb stores just in-frame clones and leaves some out. The table includes 40,000 to 60,000 clones, around 76% detected once. Rectal tissue came from one to two pinch biopsies taken at colonoscopy. Source material: gut tissue. Receptor source: a girl under 18 with moderate ulcerative colitis.

This sequence joins TRBV6-5 and TRBJ2-7; unclear D gene. This CDR3 is 15 amino acids long. CDR1 and CDR2 from the germline V gene are MNHEY and SVGAGI. V was cut by 6 bases and J by 5 bases, with 20 bases left in between. The CDR3 region is CASRPLVLEYHEQYF. The DNA of the CDR3 is TGTGCCAGCAGACCCCTGGTATTGGAATACCACGAGCAGTACTTC.

This clone turned up a few times. The rearrangement joins TRBV7-9 to TRBJ2-3; the D gene is possibly TRBD2 (5 bases). Germline-derived CDR1 and CDR2 are SEHNR and FQNEAQ (reference sequence). The CDR3 runs 14 residues. Trimming took off 3 bases at V and 5 bases at J, with 12 bases between the two ends. CDR3 DNA: TGTGCCAGCAGCTTCGGGATTGAAGGAGATACGCAGTATTTT. Protein product: CASSFGIEGDTQYF.

This sequence joins TRBV19 and TRBJ1-2; no firm D call. This CDR3 has 16 residues. CDR1 is LNHDA, CDR2 SQIVND, per germline (reference sequence). V was clipped by 5 bases and J by 5 bases, with 21 bases between them. The CDR3 DNA is TGTGCCAGTAGTGGATCCCTAGGAGCTACTTTTTATGGCTACACCTTC. Translation: CASSGSLGATFYGYTF.

The chain joins TRBV6-6 to TRBJ2-7; D call uncertain. The V end was cut by 7 bases, the J end by 3 bases, with 16 bases between. Germline CDR1 MNHNY, CDR2 SVGAGI (reference sequence). The CDR3 length is 14 residues. The CDR3 region is CASTRQESNYEQYF. The DNA of the CDR3 is TGTGCCAGCACCCGGCAGGAATCCAACTACGAGCAGTACTTC.

This chain connects TRBV20-1 to TRBJ2-3, with D unclear. CDR1 and CDR2 (germline): DFQATT, SNEGSKA (reference sequence). The V and J ends lost 6 bases and 2 bases respectively, with 6 bases between them. The CDR3 consists of 11 residues. CDR3 sequence (DNA): TGCAGTGCGGAGATCACAGATACGCAGTATTTT. Amino acid sequence: CSAEITDTQYF.